These 3 T cell receptor beta chains originate from one sample sequenced in a study of T-cell memory formation after mild COVID-19 (dated by TCRdb to the early 2020s). The library was obtained by 5' RACE. Instrument on record: Illumina NovaSeq 6000. Starting from the raw public reads, TCRdb applied fastp trimming at Q25, assembled clones with MiXCR and retained in-frame beta chains. Rows are combined by CDR3 protein, so each entry shows the most common genes and DNA. The sample yields fewer than 300,000 distinct CDR3 sequences; about a sixth were counted once. The ten top clones hold approximately 22% of the sample. The sample consisted of PBMCs or a T cell subset sorted from them (not recorded which). Every receptor here comes from a man younger than 30 who had mild COVID-19 (a few samples of this study predate the infection). The sample titles of this study are shuffled in the database, so cell type and time point are left out; the donor was told from shared clones.

This clonotype was recorded a few times. CDR3 in amino acids: CASSDRQDFGELFF. In nucleotides, the CDR3 is TGTGCCAGCTCGGACAGACAGGATTTCGGGGAGCTGTTTTTT. This chain joins TRBV18 and TRBJ2-2, with TRBD1 as a possible D gene (6 bases). Germline V gene lookup returns CDR1 KGHSH and CDR2 LQKENI. The CDR3 contains 14 residues. V was trimmed by 6 bases and J by 7 bases, leaving 15 bases between them.

The rearrangement links TRBV11-2 to TRBJ2-1, with a possible D match to TRBD1 (5 bases). The germline V and J ends were trimmed by 3 bases and 6 bases, with 15 bases remaining between them. The CDR3 runs 15 residues. The germline gives CDR1 SGHAT, CDR2 FQNNGV. CDR3 in amino acids: CASSFKGRHFNEQFF. CDR3 sequence (DNA): TGTGCCAGCAGCTTTAAGGGGCGACATTTCAATGAGCAGTTCTTC.

The table lists this clonotype with a few counts. V and J are TRBV3-1 and TRBJ1-2; no reliable D call. CDR1 is LGHDT and CDR2 is YNNKEL in the germline V gene (reference sequence). There are 14 residues in the CDR3. V lost 0 bases and J lost 3, with 8 bases in between. CDR3 in amino acids: CASSQDDRDYGYTF. The CDR3 bases are TGTGCCAGCAGCCAAGACGACCGAGACTATGGCTACACCTTC.